This T cell receptor (beta chain) was captured by sequencing in a study of cytomegalovirus exposure and HLA in healthy donors. Overall study: Caucasian-associated ancestry cluster membership applied to under 85% of several hundred genotyped donors.

The V end was cut by 7 bases, the J end by 0 bases, with 15 bases between. The CDR3 is 15 residues long. The V gene's germline CDR1 is MNHNY and CDR2 SVGAGI (reference sequence). A multiplex PCR was run with 60 Vbeta primers and 13 Jbeta primers. The repertoire was sequenced with immunoSEQ multiplex PCR; TCRdb's copy has only in-frame clones and lacks some. The sample contains 100,000 or so clones, 75% to 85% of which appear only once. Sequences were obtained from PBMCs. The J gene is TRBJ1-1, the V gene TRBV6-6, with a tentative D call TRBD1 (6 bases). The origin of this receptor is a female donor in good health and CMV-seropositive. CDR3 in DNA: TGTGCCAGCATCCAACGGACAGTCATGAACACTGAAGCTTTCTTT. Its translation is CASIQRTVMNTEAFF.